One and the same sample provided the 28 T cell receptor beta chains below, sequenced in a study of CD8 T cells in ankylosing spondylitis. Whole-study results and caveats: A TCR beta motif of about eight highly homologous variants seemed to mark ankylosing spondylitis blood.

Antigen specificity for these receptors is unknown. One entry per CDR3 protein, called by TCRdb with MiXCR from the 5' RACE reads. The repertoire includes roughly 440,000 distinct CDR3 sequences, 17% of them detected once, and around 0.92% sits in the top ten. The specimen sequenced was blood, either unsorted or a sorted T cell fraction (not recorded which). Receptors were obtained from a male donor with ankylosing spondylitis.

The table lists this clonotype with a few counts. The J gene is TRBJ2-2, the V gene TRBV5-1, with 11 bases that match TRBD2. J gave up 4 bases and V 5 bases, and 4 bases lay outside the gene matches. From germline, CDR1 is SGHRS and CDR2 YFSETQ. This CDR3 is 15 amino acids long. CDR3 DNA: TGCGCCAGCAGTAGCGGGAGGGCCGGCACCGGGGAGCTGTTTTTT. Residues: CASSSGRAGTGELFF.

The chain recombines TRBV20-1 with TRBJ1-5, with D unclear. CDR3 length equals 14 residues. V was pared by 6 bases and J by 7 bases, with 19 bases between. The germline V gene encodes CDR1 DFQATT and CDR2 SNEGSKA (reference sequence). CDR3 amino acids: CSATSPSSGQPQHF. The CDR3 DNA is TGCAGTGCAACTTCCCCCTCAAGTGGCCAGCCCCAGCATTTT.

This clonotype was detected only a few times. The rearrangement joins TRBV10-3 to TRBJ1-1, with D unresolved. The CDR3 is made up of 14 amino acids. Per the germline V gene, CDR1 is ENHRY and CDR2 is SYGVKD. Trimming shortened V by 4 bases and J by 1 base, and 10 bases separated the two germline ends. CDR3 loop: CAISALRENTEAFF. As DNA, the CDR3 is TGTGCCATCAGTGCCCTTAGGGAGAACACTGAAGCTTTCTTT.

The sample holds a few counts of this clonotype. V and J are TRBV2 and TRBJ1-1, with D possibly being TRBD1 (5 bases). CDR1 and CDR2 (germline): SNHLY, FYNNEI. Trimming removed 8 bases from V and 0 bases from J, with 13 bases in between. The CDR3 spans 14 residues. CDR3 DNA sequence: TGTGCCAGCGTTTACAGGAGGATGAACACTGAAGCTTTCTTT. This encodes CASVYRRMNTEAFF.

This clonotype was found a few times. The genes are TRBV12-3 or TRBV12-4 and TRBJ1-4, with a weak D call TRBD1 (5 bases). The V end lost 5 bases, the J end lost 7 bases, and 17 bases lay between the germline ends. The CDR3 runs to 15 residues. CDR3 loop: CASSPKRQGREKLFF. CDR3 DNA sequence: TGTGCCAGCAGTCCTAAGCGGCAGGGTCGTGAAAAACTGTTTTTT.

This clonotype was counted a few times. V gene TRBV5-1 combines with J gene TRBJ2-7; the D gene is possibly TRBD1 (5 bases). CDR3 length: 14 amino acids. V dropped 5 bases and J dropped 6 bases, with 18 bases sitting between them. Germline V gives CDR1 SGHRS, CDR2 YFSETQ. Here the CDR3 DNA reads TGCGCCAGCAGGGGGCGGTCCCCAAGCAGCGAGCAGTACTTC. The encoded protein is CASRGRSPSSEQYF.

This clonotype was counted only a few times. The rearrangement uses TRBV11-2 and TRBJ1-1; D may be TRBD1 (6 bases). The V and J ends lost 4 bases and 1 base respectively, with 19 bases between them. CDR1 is SGHAT and CDR2 is FQNNGV in the germline V gene. The CDR3 spans 17 residues. CDR3 residues: CASSSRTVLAQNTEAFF. The DNA of the CDR3 is TGTGCCAGCAGCTCCCGGACAGTCTTAGCCCAGAACACTGAAGCTTTCTTT.

The chain employs TRBV29-1 and TRBJ2-7; D possibly corresponds to TRBD1 (6 bases). The V gene's germline CDR1 is SQVTM and CDR2 ANQGSEA. Between the trimmed V and J ends, which lost 7 bases and 3 bases, there was a span of 16 bases. There are 13 residues in the CDR3. CDR3 bases: TGCAGCGCCGGCAGGACAGCTGGCTACGAGCAGTACTTC. This codes for CSAGRTAGYEQYF.

The chain joins TRBV10-3 to TRBJ2-7, with 10 nucleotides matching TRBD1. The germline gives CDR1 ENHRY, CDR2 SYGVKD. The CDR3 runs to 14 residues. With 11 bases clipped from V and 6 bases from J, the junction kept 13 bases outside the gene matches. This CDR3 is CAVRPTGTGVEQYF. The CDR3 DNA follows: TGTGCCGTGCGGCCAACCGGGACAGGGGTCGAGCAGTACTTC.

The DNA of the CDR3 is TGTGCCAGCAGCCCGACCAATCGTGGAGAGACCCAGTACTTC. Its translation is CASSPTNRGETQYF. This chain joins TRBV3-1 and TRBJ2-5, with D unclear. V was shortened by 4 bases and J by 4 bases, with 13 bases between the two germline ends. Germline CDR1 LGHDT, CDR2 YNNKEL (reference sequence). The CDR3 length is 14 residues.

The table lists this clonotype with a few counts. V usage is TRBV12-3 or TRBV12-4 and J usage is TRBJ2-5; TRBD1 matches 8 bases. Losses at the gene ends were 5 bases for V and 3 bases for J; bases not matched to a gene: 8. The CDR3 extends over 15 amino acids. Here the CDR3 DNA reads TGTGCCAGCAGTATGACCGGGACAGGAAAAGAGACCCAGTACTTC. Its translation is CASSMTGTGKETQYF.

Concerning this clonotype itself: Being one base from a much bigger clone, this may be a read error. The chain carries TRBV11-3 and TRBJ1-4; TRBD1 aligns across 9 bases. Germline assignment: CDR1 SGHNT and CDR2 YENEEA. The CDR3 sequence is 14 residues long. V lost 3 bases to trimming and J lost 7 bases; unmatched junction nucleotides: 3. CDR3 DNA sequence: TGTGCCAGCAGCTTCGGACAGGGGAGTGAAAAACTGTTTTTT. Protein: CASSFGQGSEKLFF.

This clonotype was seen many times. The chain uses TRBV7-2 and TRBJ1-5; 10 nucleotides align to TRBD1. Trimming at V came to 5 bases and at J to 4 bases, leaving 5 bases not matched to a gene. The germline gives CDR1 SGHTA, CDR2 FQGNSA. CDR3 length: 15 amino acids. CDR3 nucleotides: TGTGCCAGCAGCACCCGGACAGGGGGAAATCAGCCCCAGCATTTT. Translated, it gives CASSTRTGGNQPQHF.

CDR3 DNA: TGTGCCAGCAGTTACGGGGTGGCTTCCCCTGTTAATGAGCAGTTCTTC. Protein: CASSYGVASPVNEQFF. The J gene is TRBJ2-1, the V gene TRBV6-5; D unclear. Between the trimmed V and J ends, which lost 2 bases and 7 bases, there was a span of 18 bases. The CDR3 extends over 16 amino acids. Germline V gene sequence: CDR1 MNHEY, CDR2 SVGAGI.

J is TRBJ2-7 and V is TRBV25-1, with 9 bases that match TRBD1. The J segment lost 6 bases and the V segment lost 8 bases, leaving 5 bases of the junction unmatched. The CDR3 has 12 amino acids. Germline V gene data show CDR1 as MGHDK and CDR2 as SYGVNS. Here the CDR3 reads CASLMDRGEQYF. The CDR3 coding sequence is TGTGCCAGCTTAATGGACAGGGGCGAGCAGTACTTC.

This clonotype was counted a few times. This chain joins TRBV21-1 and TRBJ2-5; the DNA was not compared with TRBD1, the D call given in the table. TRBV21-1 is a pseudogene segment. The CDR3 has 16 amino acids. CDR3 coding DNA: TGTGCCAGCAGTCCCATCCGGGACCAACTTGCGGAGACCCAGTACTTC. Amino acids: CASSPIRDQLAETQYF.

This clonotype has only a few counts. The chain uses TRBV10-3 and TRBJ1-2; the D is unclear. The CDR3 length is 13 residues. V shed 7 bases and J shed 7 bases, with 16 bases lying between them. The V gene's germline CDR1 is ENHRY and CDR2 SYGVKD. Written as DNA, the CDR3 is TGTGCCATCACCGGACCGTTGGGAGGTGGCTACACCTTC. It codes for CAITGPLGGGYTF.

This clonotype was detected only a few times. The V call is TRBV2, the J call TRBJ2-6, with D possibly matching TRBD1 (6 bases). Trimming took off 5 bases at V and 3 bases at J, with 14 bases between the two ends. The CDR3 is 16 residues long. Germline V lookup: CDR1 SNHLY, CDR2 FYNNEI. CDR3 region: CASSPLQGLGANVLTF. CDR3 in DNA: TGTGCCAGCAGTCCTCTTCAGGGGCTTGGGGCCAACGTCCTGACTTTC.

This clonotype was seen a single time. V and J are TRBV7-6 and TRBJ2-2; D is ambiguous. From germline, CDR1 is SGHVS and CDR2 FNYEAQ. This CDR3 spans 15 amino acids. Trimming took 5 bases from V and 4 from J, leaving 14 bases between them. The DNA for the CDR3 is TGTGCCAGCAGCATGGGCTGTGCCTCCACCGGGGAGCTGTTTTTT. It yields the protein CASSMGCASTGELFF.

This clonotype came up a few times. The chain couples TRBV5-6 to TRBJ2-1; perhaps TRBD2 as D (6 bases). This CDR3 region has 17 residues. Per germline, CDR1 SGHDT and CDR2 YYEEEE. V lost 0 bases, J lost 0 bases, and 13 bases lay in between. DNA of the CDR3: TGTGCCAGCAGCTTGGCCTGGAGGGTTAGCTCCTACAATGAGCAGTTCTTC. This translates into CASSLAWRVSSYNEQFF. Complete variable domain (other parts from reference TRBV5-6 and TRBJ2-1): DAGVTQSPTHLIKTRGQQVTLRCSPKSGHDTVSWYQQALGQGPQFIFQYYEEEERQRGNFPDRFSGHQFPNYSSELNVNALLLGDSALYLCASSLAWRVSSYNEQFFGPGTRLTVL.

In this sample, this clonotype turned up many times. The CDR3 coding sequence is TGCAGCGTTTCTCTGATGGTAGCAGATACGCAGTATTTT. This sequence encodes CSVSLMVADTQYF. The genes are TRBV29-1 and TRBJ2-3; D remains ambiguous. Deletions cut 5 bases from V and 4 bases from J, with 13 bases between. CDR1 is SQVTM and CDR2 is ANQGSEA in the germline V gene. The CDR3 length is 13 residues.

This clonotype was recorded a few times. J is TRBJ2-3 and V is TRBV5-1, with 10 positions matching TRBD1. With 4 bases clipped from V and 3 bases from J, the junction kept 8 bases outside the gene matches. This CDR3 has 16 residues. In germline, CDR1 is SGHRS, CDR2 YFSETQ. This chain's CDR3 is CASSQKGGQGTDTQYF. CDR3 sequence (DNA): TGCGCCAGCAGCCAAAAGGGGGGACAGGGGACAGATACGCAGTATTTT.

This clonotype was detected a few times. The chain carries TRBV9 and TRBJ2-5, with 8 nucleotides matching TRBD2. CDR1 is SGDLS, CDR2 YYNGEE, per germline. The CDR3 spans 16 residues. The junction had 5 bases not matched to a gene; V was cut back by 0 bases and J by 1 base. In DNA, the CDR3 is TGTGCCAGCAGCGTAGCTACGGGGGGGTCCCAAGAGACCCAGTACTTC. This encodes CASSVATGGSQETQYF.

The rearrangement uses TRBV7-9 and TRBJ2-2; the D is unclear. V was cut by 8 bases and J by 4 bases, with 14 bases left in between. CDR1 and CDR2 from the germline V gene are SEHNR and FQNEAQ (reference sequence). There are 14 residues in the CDR3. The CDR3 loop reads CASGILPSTGELFF. CDR3 DNA: TGTGCCAGCGGGATTCTACCCTCCACCGGGGAGCTGTTTTTT.

This clonotype was detected a few times. The chain carries TRBV12-3 or TRBV12-4 and TRBJ1-1, with 7 positions matching TRBD1. There are 12 residues in the CDR3. Trimming at V came to 8 bases and at J to 1 base, leaving 1 base not matched to a gene. The CDR3 loop is CASHRGNTEAFF. Written as DNA, the CDR3 is TGTGCCAGCCACAGGGGGAACACTGAAGCTTTCTTT.

This sequence joins TRBV18 and TRBJ2-1; D unresolved. The CDR3 spans 14 residues. V lost 3 bases to trimming and J lost 6 bases, with 12 bases between them. Germline CDR1 KGHSH, CDR2 LQKENI. The CDR3 coding sequence is TGTGCCAGCTCACCCTCGGCTCGCGGCAATGAGCAGTTCTTC. This translates into CASSPSARGNEQFF.

The sample holds a few counts of this clonotype. This rearrangement joins TRBV10-3 to TRBJ1-6, with unresolved D. The CDR3 sequence is 13 residues long. V lost 4 bases and J 7 bases, leaving 8 bases between the germline ends. Germline CDR1 is ENHRY and CDR2 is SYGVKD. The DNA for the CDR3 is TGTGCCATCAGTGGAATTAAAAATTCACCCCTCCACTTT. Translated: CAISGIKNSPLHF.

This clonotype has at least ten counts. This chain connects TRBV5-1 to TRBJ1-5; 12 bases match TRBD1. The CDR3 has 15 amino acids. Losses at the gene ends were 4 bases for V and 6 bases for J; bases not matched to a gene: 5. Germline V gene sequence: CDR1 SGHRS, CDR2 YFSETQ. CDR3 residues: CASSIGTGGGQPQHF. The CDR3 DNA follows: TGCGCCAGCAGCATTGGGACAGGGGGCGGTCAGCCCCAGCATTTT.